This record concerns one TCR beta chain sequence. Its antigen is currently unknown. The data were taken from a study of cytomegalovirus exposure and HLA in healthy donors. Primers: 60 Vbeta forward and 13 Jbeta reverse. Repertoires were generated with immunoSEQ multiplex PCR, while TCRdb's copy carries only in-frame clones and drops some. The repertoire includes 150,000 to 200,000 clones, 60% to 80% of them detected once, and over 0.95% sits in the top ten. Study observations and caveats: An analysis that came later showed most CMV-associated TCR beta chains appearing HLA-restricted. Investigators reported under 200 TCR beta chains as tied to cytomegalovirus. Sequences of the TCR beta chain were said to predict the HLA-A and HLA-B alleles of most subjects accurately. Among TCR sequences, most were rare, though some public TCRs appeared in many donors.

Trimming removed 0 bases from V and 0 bases from J, with 10 bases in between. This CDR3 is built from 15 residues. Germline CDR1 reads SGDLS; CDR2 reads YYNGEE. The receptor was isolated from a woman aged 50 to 65 in good health and CMV-seropositive. This rearrangement joins TRBV9 to TRBJ2-7; D perhaps matches TRBD1 (7 bases). The sequencing input was PBMCs. The CDR3 loop is CASSVGGDSSYEQYF. CDR3 in DNA: TGTGCCAGCAGCGTAGGCGGGGACAGCTCCTACGAGCAGTACTTC.